A single T cell receptor (beta chain) is shown here with its context. The record originates from a study of blood T cell repertoires in COVID-19. The CDR3 is 12 residues long. V shed 6 bases and J shed 1 base, with 6 bases lying between them. Germline lookup yields CDR1 MNHEY and CDR2 SMNVEV (reference sequence). This table comes from immunoSEQ multiplex PCR, and its TCRdb copy is limited to in-frame clones, with some not included. The sample lists over 110,000 clones; about 91% were seen once. Material: peripheral blood. The chain combines TRBV27 with TRBJ1-2; D ambiguous. The source of this sequence is a human donor in a cohort sampled during active COVID-19. For the CDR3, the DNA is TGTGCCAGCAGATCAGTTAACTATGGCTACACCTTC. Protein product: CASRSVNYGYTF.